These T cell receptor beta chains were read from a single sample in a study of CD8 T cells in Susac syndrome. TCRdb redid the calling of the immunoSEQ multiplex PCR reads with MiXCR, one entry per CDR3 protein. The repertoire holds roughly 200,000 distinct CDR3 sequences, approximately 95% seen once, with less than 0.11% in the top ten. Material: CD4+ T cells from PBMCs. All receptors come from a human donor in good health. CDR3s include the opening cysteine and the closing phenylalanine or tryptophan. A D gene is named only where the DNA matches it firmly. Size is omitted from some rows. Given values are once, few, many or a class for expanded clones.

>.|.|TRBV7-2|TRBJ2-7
CASSLPPAAAYEQYF
TGTGCCAGCAGTCTTCCTCCGGCGGCCGCCTACGAGCAGTACTTC
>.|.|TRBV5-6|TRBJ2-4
CASSFFNEGIKNIQYF
TGTGCCAGCAGCTTTTTTAATGAGGGGATCAAAAACATTCAGTACTTC
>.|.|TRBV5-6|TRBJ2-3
CASSSPSNVQYF
TGTGCCAGCAGCTCCCCATCGAACGTGCAGTATTTT
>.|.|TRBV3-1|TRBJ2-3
CASSHGDGTDTQYF
TGTGCCAGCAGCCATGGGGACGGCACAGATACGCAGTATTTT
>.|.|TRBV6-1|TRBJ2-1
CASRPASQYNEQFF
TGTGCCAGCCGCCCCGCCTCTCAGTACAATGAGCAGTTCTTC
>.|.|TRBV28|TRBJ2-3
CASRPRELADTQYF
TGTGCCAGCCGCCCCCGGGAGTTAGCAGATACGCAGTATTTT
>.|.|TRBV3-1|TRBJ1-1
CASSQEPGNTEAFF
TGTGCCAGCAGCCAGGAACCCGGGAACACTGAAGCTTTCTTT
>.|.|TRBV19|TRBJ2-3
CASGGQRSTDTQYF
TGTGCCAGCGGTGGACAGAGAAGCACAGATACGCAGTATTTT
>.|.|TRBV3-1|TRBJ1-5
CASSQDRDSNQPQHF
TGTGCCAGCAGCCAAGATCGGGATAGCAATCAGCCCCAGCATTTT
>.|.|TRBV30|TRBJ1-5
CAWSVELNQPQHF
TGTGCCTGGAGTGTAGAACTCAATCAGCCCCAGCATTTT
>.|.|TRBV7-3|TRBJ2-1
CASSTQPPGWGNEQFF
TGTGCCAGCAGCACCCAGCCCCCGGGCTGGGGCAATGAGCAGTTCTTC
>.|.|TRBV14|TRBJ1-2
CASSTTIGGIGYGYTF
TGTGCCAGCAGCACGACGATCGGGGGGATAGGCTATGGCTACACCTTC
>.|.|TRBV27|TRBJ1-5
CASSLVGGTWPQHF
TGTGCCAGCAGTTTAGTGGGGGGCACGTGGCCCCAGCATTTT
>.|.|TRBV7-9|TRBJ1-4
CASSLISGTANEKLFF
TGTGCCAGCAGCTTGATCAGCGGGACGGCTAATGAAAAACTGTTTTTT
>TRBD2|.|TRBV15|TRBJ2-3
CATSIAGRGTDTQYF
TGTGCCACCAGCATCGCAGGGAGGGGCACAGATACGCAGTATTTT
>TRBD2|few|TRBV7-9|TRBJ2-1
CASSLAGGGEQFF
TGTGCCAGCAGCTTGGCGGGGGGAGGTGAGCAGTTCTTC
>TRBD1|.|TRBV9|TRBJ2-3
CASSVGGTGLNTQYF
TGTGCCAGCAGCGTAGGCGGGACAGGGCTAAATACGCAGTATTTT
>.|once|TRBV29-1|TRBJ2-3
CSAEGDSQDTQYF
TGCAGCGCCGAAGGGGACTCCCAGGATACGCAGTATTTT
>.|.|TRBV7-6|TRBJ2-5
CASSLFPQETQYF
TGTGCCAGCAGCTTATTTCCCCAAGAGACCCAGTACTTC
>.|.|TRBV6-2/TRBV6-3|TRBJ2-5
CASAVRGRQETQYF
TGTGCCAGCGCGGTCAGGGGCCGTCAAGAGACCCAGTACTTC
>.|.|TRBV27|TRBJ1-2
CASSLTEPYYGYTF
TGTGCCAGCAGTTTAACTGAGCCCTACTATGGCTACACCTTC
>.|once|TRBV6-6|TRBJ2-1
CATLGLGDEQFF
TGTGCCACACTCGGTCTGGGCGATGAGCAGTTCTTC
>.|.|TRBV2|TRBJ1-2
CASIEQAGYGYTF
TGTGCCAGCATAGAGCAGGCAGGCTATGGCTACACCTTC
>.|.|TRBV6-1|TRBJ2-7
CASSEYGYEQYF
TGTGCCAGCAGTGAATACGGGTACGAGCAGTACTTC
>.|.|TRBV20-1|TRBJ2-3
CSALQGDGTDTQYF
TGCAGTGCACTCCAAGGGGACGGCACAGATACGCAGTATTTT
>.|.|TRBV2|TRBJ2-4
CASSENSLLAKNIQYF
TGTGCCAGCAGTGAAAACAGTCTATTAGCCAAAAACATTCAGTACTTC
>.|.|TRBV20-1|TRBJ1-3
CSAAGRSGNTIYF
TGCAGTGCCGCAGGCAGGTCTGGAAACACCATATATTTT
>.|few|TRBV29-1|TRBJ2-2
CSVRASTGELFF
TGCAGCGTTCGGGCGTCCACCGGGGAGCTGTTTTTT
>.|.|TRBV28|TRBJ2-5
CASRGLYSTQYF
TGTGCCAGCAGAGGGCTATATAGTACCCAGTACTTC
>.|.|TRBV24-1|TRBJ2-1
CATSVGGLYNEQFF
TGTGCCACCAGTGTAGGAGGGCTTTACAATGAGCAGTTCTTC
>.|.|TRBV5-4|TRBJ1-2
CASSYGGPRRGAYGYTF
TGTGCCAGCAGCTATGGGGGTCCCCGTAGGGGAGCCTATGGCTACACCTTC
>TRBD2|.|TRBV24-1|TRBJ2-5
CATSDAGTRDPETQYF
TGTGCCACCAGTGATGCCGGGACTAGAGACCCGGAGACCCAGTACTTC
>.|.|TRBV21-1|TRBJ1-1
CASSKGVEAFF
TGTGCCAGCAGCAAAGGGGTGGAAGCTTTCTTT
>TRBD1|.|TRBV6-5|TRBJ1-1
CASRDRTEAFF
TGTGCCAGCAGGGACAGGACTGAAGCTTTCTTT
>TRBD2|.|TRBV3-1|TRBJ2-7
CASSQTSGGVWPEQYF
TGTGCCAGCAGCCAAACTAGCGGGGGGGTGTGGCCCGAGCAGTACTTC